One sample yielded the 21 T cell receptor beta chains listed below, sequenced in a study of tumor-infiltrating lymphocytes in primary liver carcinoma. Taking about 18-32 mg of unsorted bulk tissue, the authors co-extracted RNA and DNA. TCR beta cDNA came from about 500 ng total RNA, primed with a constant-region primer. Modified slightly, ARM-PCR produced TCR beta libraries over three nested multiplex PCR rounds. The first two PCR rounds, roughly 11 cycles each, used TRBV1-TRBV30 forward primers and a C-beta reverse primer. TCRdb independently ran MiXCR on the multiplex PCR reads; one entry per CDR3 protein. The sample yields roughly 190,000 distinct CDR3 sequences, 85% seen once. The sequenced material came from tumor tissue from primary liver carcinoma. The receptors derive from a man aged 40-49 years with primary liver carcinoma and hepatitis B virus infection.

CDR3 in amino acids: CASSFVDRGSYNSPLHF. CDR3 in DNA: TGTGCCAGCAGCTTCGTGGACAGGGGTTCCTATAATTCACCCCTCCACTTT. This rearrangement joins TRBV6-5 to TRBJ1-6, with 9 bases lining up with TRBD1. This CDR3 comprises 17 residues. V gave up 6 bases and J gave up 1 base; unmatched junction bases: 7. Germline CDR1 MNHEY, CDR2 SVGAGI.

V is TRBV7-9 and J is TRBJ2-5; D gene ambiguous. V shed 2 bases and J shed 3 bases, with 10 bases lying between them. This CDR3 comprises 14 residues. Germline CDR1 is SEHNR and CDR2 is FQNEAQ (reference sequence). The CDR3 coding sequence is TGTGCCAGCAGCTTATTCAGAGGAGAAGAGACCCAGTACTTC. As protein: CASSLFRGEETQYF.

As regards this clonotype: One junction end does not reproduce the germline sequence, and a read error may be involved. The V and J genes are TRBV28 and TRBJ2-5, with D possibly TRBD1 on 6 matching bases. The germline CDR1 and CDR2 sequences are MDHEN and SYDVKM. This CDR3 contains 15 residues. The CDR3 coding sequence is TGTGCCAGCAGTTTCCCTAGTCCAGGGGAAGAGACCCAGAACTTC. Its translation is CASSFPSPGEETQNF. Drawing the rest from reference TRBV28 and TRBJ2-5, the complete variable domain is DVKVTQSSRYLVKRTGEKVFLECVQDMDHENMFWYRQDPGLGLRLIYFSYDVKMKEKGDIPEGYSVSREKKERFSLILESASTNQTSMYLCASSFPSPGEETQNFGPGTRLLVL.

The J gene is TRBJ2-5, the V gene TRBV4-3; 9 nucleotides match TRBD2. CDR3 length equals 14 residues. V dropped 6 bases and J dropped 12; count of bases not matched to a gene: 14. CDR1 and CDR2 from the germline V gene are LGHNA and YSLEER. CDR3 nucleotides: TGCGCCAGCAGACAATTCCTTAGCGGGAGTGGGGAGTACTTC. Residues: CASRQFLSGSGEYF.

The chain combines TRBV11-2 with TRBJ2-7, with D perhaps matching TRBD2 (6 bases). The CDR3 has 12 amino acids. V was trimmed by 6 bases and J by 3 bases, leaving 9 bases between them. Germline values: CDR1 SGHAT, CDR2 FQNNGV. This chain's CDR3 is CASSPGVYEQYV. The CDR3 nucleotides are TGTGCCAGCAGTCCGGGGGTCTACGAGCAGTACGTC.

This chain uses TRBV11-2 with TRBJ2-1, with TRBD2 matching over 11 bases. This CDR3 is built from 17 residues. Germline CDR1 reads SGHAT; CDR2 reads FQNNGV. V shed 5 bases and J 11 bases; nucleotides not matched to a gene: 17. The DNA for the CDR3 is TGTGCCAGCAGCCCTCGACCACTAGCGGGAGATAGTGATAAGCAGTTCTTC. Translated: CASSPRPLAGDSDKQFF.

Of note for this clonotype: A read error may be the cause here, since a much bigger clone is one base away. This chain links TRBV5-1 with TRBJ2-7; D tentatively fits TRBD1 or TRBD2 (5 bases each). The CDR3 sequence is 14 residues long. Looked up from germline, CDR1 is SGHRS and CDR2 is YFSETQ. Trimming shortened V by 4 bases and J by 6 bases, and 17 bases separated the two germline ends. CDR3 in amino acids: CASSLHGGSGEQYF. Here the CDR3 DNA reads TGCGCCAGCAGCCTACATGGGGGAAGCGGCGAGCAGTACTTC. Looking up the rest from reference TRBV5-1 and TRBJ2-7 gives the full variable domain: KAGVTQTPRYLIKTRGQQVTLSCSPISGHRSVSWYQQTPGQGLQFLFEYFSETQRNKGNFPGRFSGRQFSNSRSEMNVSTLELGDSALYLCASSLHGGSGEQYFGPGTRLTVT.

Details on this clonotype: The CDR3 ends on some other residue instead of the conserved phenylalanine or tryptophan, so this is likely a read error. The chain combines TRBV12-3 or TRBV12-4 with TRBJ1-1; 9 bases fit TRBD1. V dropped 5 bases and J dropped 1; count of bases not matched to a gene: 5. The CDR3 sequence is 15 residues long. The CDR3 nucleotides read TGTGCCAGCAGTAGACAGGGACAGGGGAACACTGAAGCTTTCATT. This translates into CASSRQGQGNTEAFI.

Details on this clonotype: One end of the junction varies from germline; a read error may be responsible. The J gene is TRBJ2-3, the V gene TRBV4-3, with D possibly called TRBD1 or TRBD2 (5 bases each). Looked up from germline, CDR1 is LGHNA and CDR2 is YSLEER. The CDR3 loop spans 16 amino acids. Here the CDR3 reads CASSQELSVGPDTQYF. The CDR3 nucleotides are TGCGCCAGCAGCCAAGAGCTAAGCGTGGGACCAGATACACAGTATTTT.

Notes on this clonotype: The CDR3 does not close with the conserved phenylalanine or tryptophan, likely indicating a read error. The chain uses TRBV11-3 and TRBJ2-5; D is perhaps TRBD2 (5 bases). V lost 5 bases, J lost 5 bases, and 12 bases lay in between. This CDR3 is 13 amino acids long. Germline loops: CDR1 SGHNT, CDR2 YENEEA. CDR3 amino acids: CASSLHGEETQYI. In DNA, the CDR3 is TGTGCCAGCAGCCTCCATGGGGAGGAGACCCAGTACATC.

Comment on this clonotype: One end of the junction fails to match germline, which may point to a read error. The J gene is TRBJ2-3, the V gene TRBV29-1; the match to TRBD2 covers 11 bases. From germline, CDR1 is SQVTM and CDR2 ANQGSEA. This CDR3 spans 14 amino acids. The CDR3 sequence is CSVGGLAGTDTHYF. CDR3 nucleotides: TGCAGCGTTGGAGGACTAGCGGGCACAGATACGCACTATTTT.

The chain carries TRBV6-1 and TRBJ1-5, with D tentatively TRBD1 (6 bases). CDR3 length equals 16 residues. Between the trimmed V and J ends, which lost 2 bases and 1 base, there was a span of 12 bases. Germline CDR1 reads MNHNS; CDR2 reads SASEGT. The CDR3 here is CASSERGIGSNQPQHF. CDR3 sequence (DNA): TGTGCCAGCAGTGAAAGGGGGATTGGGAGCAATCAGCCCCAGCATTTT.

As concerns this clonotype: The junction shows a germline mismatch at one end, possibly a read error. V is TRBV29-1 and J is TRBJ1-2; 7 bases agree with TRBD1. There are 16 residues in the CDR3. Germline V gene lookup returns CDR1 SQVTM and CDR2 ANQGSEA. CDR3 nucleotides: TGCAGCGTTGAAAAAAGTCAGGGGGACAAGGAGTATGTCTACACCTTC. It is translated as CSVEKSQGDKEYVYTF.

This clonotype showed up just once. Mismatch with germline at one junction end may stem from a read error. The chain employs TRBV5-1 and TRBJ2-1; the D gene is possibly TRBD2 (5 bases). Germline loops: CDR1 SGHRS, CDR2 YFSETQ. The CDR3 sequence is 16 residues long. The CDR3 loop reads CARSLDAGAVGAVQFF. The CDR3 DNA reads as TGCGCCAGGAGCTTGGATGCGGGCGCGGTGGGAGCCGTGCAGTTCTTC.

Comment on this clonotype: At one end the junction does not follow the germline gene, possibly because of a read error. The rearrangement links TRBV11-2 to TRBJ2-2, with 7 bases aligning to TRBD2. Germline CDR1 is SGHAT and CDR2 is FQNNGV. There are 16 residues in the CDR3. CDR3 amino acids: CASSLVTSGATGKLFF. The CDR3 nucleotides are TGTGCCAGCAGCTTAGTGACGAGCGGGGCCACCGGGAAGCTGTTTTTT.

This clonotype was counted between two and nine times. An end of the junction does not agree with germline; a read error may underlie this. This chain's CDR3 is CASSQDGPPSTNTQYF. The CDR3 DNA sequence: TGCGCCAGCAGCCAAGATGGTCCACCTAGCACAAATACTCAGTATTTT. The rearrangement uses TRBV4-3 and TRBJ2-3, with D possibly being TRBD2 (5 bases). The CDR3 is made up of 16 amino acids. The germline V gene encodes CDR1 LGHNA and CDR2 YSLEER.

Turning to this clonotype: Sequence at one end of the junction differs from germline and may be a read error. The chain couples TRBV12-3 or TRBV12-4 to TRBJ2-1; 8 bases are a match to TRBD2. The CDR3 is 11 residues long. CDR3 sequence: CASSQGTSKLF. The CDR3 DNA sequence: TGTGCCAGCAGTCAGGGGACTAGTAAACTCTTC.

This clonotype was seen a single time. A much larger clone sits a single nucleotide away, making a read error possible. The chain employs TRBV5-1 and TRBJ2-5; TRBD1 matches at 8 bases. The CDR3 sequence is 15 residues long. The V gene's germline CDR1 is SGHRS and CDR2 YFSETQ. The CDR3 spells CASSSVDRARETLYF. Here the CDR3 DNA reads TGCGCCAGCAGCTCGGTGGACAGGGCACGGGAGACCCTGTACTTC.

The CDR3 reads CASSLIMGAGAGDTQYF. Here the CDR3 DNA reads TGCGCCAGCAGCTTGATCATGGGAGCGGGAGCTGGAGATACGCAGTATTTT. The rearrangement links TRBV5-1 to TRBJ2-3; TRBD2 matches 8 bases. The V and J ends lost 1 base and 5 bases, in that order; junction bases with no gene match: 12. The CDR3 contains 17 residues. Germline-derived CDR1 and CDR2 are SGHRS and YFSETQ.

For this clonotype: A clone one base away is much larger, so this may be a read error. The chain employs TRBV5-1 and TRBJ2-7; perhaps TRBD2 as D (6 bases). Trimming took off 4 bases at V and 10 bases at J, with 18 bases between the two ends. Germline CDR1 SGHRS, CDR2 YFSETQ. The CDR3 extends over 13 amino acids. In DNA, the CDR3 is TGCGCCAGCAGCCCTCCCGGAGGAGGGGACCAGTACTTC. Translated: CASSPPGGGDQYF. Full variable domain (missing parts from reference TRBV5-1 and TRBJ2-7): KAGVTQTPRYLIKTRGQQVTLSCSPISGHRSVSWYQQTPGQGLQFLFEYFSETQRNKGNFPGRFSGRQFSNSRSEMNVSTLELGDSALYLCASSPPGGGDQYFGPGTRLTVT.

Concerning this clonotype itself: Possible read error: a much larger clone is one base away. V usage is TRBV5-1 and J usage is TRBJ2-7; 8 nucleotides agree with TRBD1. The germline CDR1 and CDR2 sequences are SGHRS and YFSETQ. This CDR3 has 13 amino acids. CDR3 DNA sequence: TGCACCAGCAGCACAGGGGGGCGCTACGAGCAGTACTTC. Translation: CTSSTGGRYEQYF.